This TCR beta chain was found in a study of T cell responses to AZD1222 COVID-19 vaccine. CDR3 size: 17 residues. Germline loops: CDR1 ENHRY, CDR2 SYGVKD. V was pared by 6 bases and J by 4 bases, with 5 bases of the junction left unmatched. With respect to this clone: The antigen remains unidentified.

Findings of the study overall: Donors, mostly white British, included more females; clonal diversity was possibly underestimated. Two AZD1222 doses significantly raised spike-specific TCR breadth and depth over controls. In the spike-specific TCR repertoire, nearly half reportedly target unmutated variant regions. The study identified only six AZD1222 recipients as seropositive at baseline.

Assay used: immunoSEQ multiplex PCR; TCRdb lists only in-frame clones, some missing. The sample contains 90,000 to 100,000 clones, roughly nine tenths of which appear only once. The chain has TRBV10-3 and TRBJ2-2; 16 bases align to TRBD2. The specimen was peripheral blood, collected on day 0 of AZD1222 vaccination. This receptor was taken from an adult in good health. The chain's CDR3 is CAIRPGLAGGPTGELFF. In DNA form, the CDR3 reads TGTGCCATCAGGCCGGGACTAGCGGGGGGGCCCACCGGGGAGCTGTTTTTT.